This T cell receptor beta chain was captured in a study of control samples from healthy donors and cancer patients. The assay was immunoSEQ multiplex PCR, and TCRdb's table has in-frame clones only and misses some. The sample carries just over 80,000 clones, 89% recorded once. With 3 bases removed from V and 4 bases from J, the gap between germline ends came to 12 bases. The V gene's germline CDR1 is SGHRS and CDR2 YFSETQ. The CDR3 is made up of 14 amino acids. The clonotype originates from a man aged 45 to 65 in good health. This sequence joins TRBV5-1 and TRBJ2-3, with D possibly being TRBD2 (6 bases). Sequencing was performed on blood. The chain's CDR3 is CASSWAAGSDTQYF. CDR3 DNA: TGCGCCAGCAGCTGGGCCGCGGGGTCAGATACGCAGTATTTT.